Shown below are 24 T cell receptor beta chains from a single sample sequenced in a study of blood T cell repertoires in COVID-19. This table comes from immunoSEQ multiplex PCR, and its TCRdb copy is limited to in-frame clones, with some not included. Here the sample spans 200,000 or so clones, approximately 91% being singletons. The sequencing sample was made of peripheral blood. Receptors were obtained from a woman aged 40 to 55 who had recovered from COVID-19.

This clone was counted a single time. The V and J genes are TRBV19 and TRBJ1-5; maybe TRBD1 (5 bases). CDR1 is LNHDA, CDR2 SQIVND, per germline (reference sequence). This CDR3 comprises 16 residues. V gave up 3 bases and J gave up 7 bases, with 19 bases separating them. This chain's CDR3 is CASSISALGLHQPQHF. The CDR3 coding sequence is TGTGCCAGTAGTATCTCGGCATTGGGACTTCACCAGCCCCAGCATTTT.

Remarks on this clone: Other DNA sequences in this sample translate to the same CDR3. The chain links TRBV18 to TRBJ1-2; 7 bases match TRBD1. Germline CDR1 reads KGHSH; CDR2 reads LQKENI. J was trimmed by 8 bases and V by 3 bases; bases with no gene match: 9. The CDR3 runs 14 residues. The CDR3 loop reads CASSPRQGLDGYTF. Here the CDR3 DNA reads TGTGCCAGCTCACCCCGACAGGGTTTGGACGGCTACACCTTC.

The chain carries TRBV4-3 and TRBJ1-5; 7 bases line up with TRBD1. This CDR3 contains 15 residues. The V gene end was trimmed by 0 bases and the J gene end by 6 bases; junction bases not matched to a gene: 5. CDR1 and CDR2 (germline): LGHNA, YSLEER. The CDR3 reads CASSQDVAGGQPQHF. The CDR3 nucleotides are TGCGCCAGCAGCCAAGATGTGGCAGGGGGTCAGCCCCAGCATTTT.

The genes are TRBV15 and TRBJ1-2; no definite D call. The V end was cut by 7 bases, the J end by 3 bases, with 9 bases between. The CDR3 length is 12 residues. CDR1 and CDR2 (germline): LNHNV, YYDKDF (reference sequence). The CDR3 sequence is CATTRQDYGYTF. The CDR3 DNA follows: TGTGCCACCACTCGCCAGGACTATGGCTACACCTTC.

V usage is TRBV19 and J usage is TRBJ1-5; D is possibly TRBD1 (6 bases). Between the trimmed V and J ends, which lost 7 bases and 7 bases, there was a span of 20 bases. This CDR3 contains 15 residues. The germline V gene encodes CDR1 LNHDA and CDR2 SQIVND (reference sequence). CDR3 region: CASTPLGRGDQPQHF. CDR3 in DNA: TGTGCCAGTACCCCCCTCGGGAGGGGGGACCAGCCCCAGCATTTT. Variable domain in full (rest from reference TRBV19 and TRBJ1-5): DGGITQSPKYLFRKEGQNVTLSCEQNLNHDAMYWYRQDPGQGLRLIYYSQIVNDFQKGDIAEGYSVSREKKESFPLTVTSAQKNPTAFYLCASTPLGRGDQPQHFGDGTRLSIL.

The genes are TRBV4-1 and TRBJ2-5, with 9 bases aligning to TRBD1. The trim removed 2 bases at V and 2 bases at J, leaving 9 bases unmatched. The CDR3 is made up of 17 amino acids. Per the germline V gene, CDR1 is MGHRA and CDR2 is YSYEKL. This chain's CDR3 is CASSQTFRGQGQETQYF. The CDR3 DNA follows: TGCGCCAGCAGCCAAACCTTCCGGGGACAGGGACAAGAGACCCAGTACTTC.

The chain has TRBV2 and TRBJ2-3, with 9 bases aligning to TRBD2. Per the germline V gene, CDR1 is SNHLY and CDR2 is FYNNEI. This CDR3 region has 15 residues. Trimming removed 2 bases from V and 6 bases from J; junction bases left unmatched: 6. CDR3 protein: CASSERREGVDTQYF. The CDR3 DNA is TGTGCCAGCAGTGAAAGGCGGGAGGGTGTGGATACGCAGTATTTT.

V usage is TRBV11-2 and J usage is TRBJ1-2; TRBD1 might be the D (5 bases). V dropped 0 bases and J dropped 2 bases, with 13 bases sitting between them. Germline values: CDR1 SGHAT, CDR2 FQNNGV. The CDR3 consists of 16 residues. CDR3 region: CASSLEYRINNYGYTF. In nucleotides, the CDR3 is TGTGCCAGCAGCTTAGAGTACAGGATAAACAACTATGGCTACACCTTC.

The gene calls are TRBV4-1 and TRBJ2-2, with a possible D match to TRBD1 (5 bases). V was clipped by 4 bases and J by 5 bases, with 14 bases between them. The CDR3 has 15 amino acids. Germline V lookup: CDR1 MGHRA, CDR2 YSYEKL. This CDR3 is CASSPDSKGTGELFF. CDR3 nucleotide sequence: TGCGCCAGCAGCCCCGACTCGAAGGGGACCGGGGAGCTGTTTTTT.

This chain connects TRBV28 to TRBJ2-7; TRBD2 aligns across 8 bases. Germline V lookup: CDR1 MDHEN, CDR2 SYDVKM. The CDR3 is made up of 15 amino acids. J was trimmed by 3 bases and V by 5 bases; bases with no gene match: 9. The CDR3 loop reads CASSRLSGSLYEQYF. The CDR3 DNA is TGTGCCAGCAGTCGCCTCAGCGGGAGTCTCTACGAGCAGTACTTC.

The chain links TRBV9 to TRBJ1-2, with D tentatively TRBD1 (5 bases). The CDR3 extends over 16 amino acids. Trimming stripped 6 bases from V and 7 bases from J, with 25 bases between. CDR1 SGDLS and CDR2 YYNGEE come from the germline V gene. CDR3 residues: CASNNLLRGLYGGYTF. DNA of the CDR3: TGTGCCAGCAACAATCTACTAAGGGGACTCTACGGTGGCTACACCTTC.

With respect to this clone: This sample includes further DNA sequences coding for the same CDR3. J is TRBJ1-6 and V is TRBV5-6; 11 bases map to TRBD1. Germline loops: CDR1 SGHDT, CDR2 YYEEEE. The junction had 3 bases not matched to a gene; V was cut back by 4 bases and J by 6 bases. The CDR3 consists of 15 residues. The CDR3 here is CASSLGQGANSPLHF. CDR3 DNA: TGTGCCAGCAGCCTAGGACAGGGGGCTAATTCACCCCTCCACTTT. The variable domain in full, with the rest retrieved from reference TRBV5-6 and TRBJ1-6, is DAGVTQSPTHLIKTRGQQVTLRCSPKSGHDTVSWYQQALGQGPQFIFQYYEEEERQRGNFPDRFSGHQFPNYSSELNVNALLLGDSALYLCASSLGQGANSPLHFGNGTRLTVT.

The chain is built from TRBV18 and TRBJ1-1; no definite D call. CDR3 length equals 17 residues. CDR1 and CDR2 (germline): KGHSH, LQKENI. Deletions cut 1 base from V and 1 base from J, with 16 bases between. The CDR3 region is CASSPLYTPAGNTEAFF. The CDR3 DNA reads as TGTGCCAGCTCACCACTCTATACGCCTGCGGGGAACACTGAAGCTTTCTTT. Using reference TRBV18 and TRBJ1-1 for the parts outside the CDR3, the full variable domain is NAGVMQNPRHLVRRRGQEARLRCSPMKGHSHVYWYRQLPEEGLKFMVYLQKENIIDESGMPKERFSAEFPKEGPSILRIQQVVRGDSAAYFCASSPLYTPAGNTEAFFGQGTRLTVV.

The chain uses TRBV29-1 and TRBJ1-4; a possible D gene is TRBD1 (6 bases). Germline V CDR1 and CDR2: SQVTM, ANQGSEA. The CDR3 spans 13 residues. The germline V and J ends were trimmed by 4 bases and 13 bases, with 19 bases remaining between them. CDR3 sequence: CSVGAAGASGLFF. CDR3 coding DNA: TGCAGCGTTGGAGCGGCAGGGGCGTCCGGACTGTTTTTT.

The V gene is TRBV11-2, the J gene TRBJ2-1; D not certain. Germline loops: CDR1 SGHAT, CDR2 FQNNGV. Between the trimmed V and J ends, which lost 0 bases and 6 bases, there was a span of 6 bases. The CDR3 sequence is 13 residues long. CDR3: CASSLEVANEQFF. CDR3 DNA: TGTGCCAGCAGCTTAGAGGTAGCCAATGAGCAGTTCTTC. The variable domain in full, with the rest retrieved from reference TRBV11-2 and TRBJ2-1, is EAGVAQSPRYKIIEKRQSVAFWCNPISGHATLYWYQQILGQGPKLLIQFQNNGVVDDSQLPKDRFSAERLKGVDSTLKIQPAKLEDSAVYLCASSLEVANEQFFGPGTRLTVL.

The J gene is TRBJ1-5, the V gene TRBV6-5, with D uncertain. This CDR3 has 15 amino acids. CDR1 MNHEY and CDR2 SVGAGI come from the germline V gene. V was pared by 6 bases and J by 5 bases, with 17 bases between. This chain's CDR3 is CASSPFVGWDQPQHF. CDR3 DNA sequence: TGTGCCAGCAGCCCGTTCGTCGGGTGGGATCAGCCCCAGCATTTT.

The rearrangement uses TRBV4-1 and TRBJ2-7; tentative D call: TRBD1 (6 bases). The CDR3 runs 16 residues. The germline V gene has CDR1 MGHRA and CDR2 YSYEKL. The V and J ends lost 3 bases and 1 base respectively, with 16 bases between them. CDR3 loop: CASSQENRVESYEQYF. The CDR3 nucleotides read TGCGCCAGCAGCCAGGAAAACAGGGTGGAGTCCTACGAGCAGTACTTC.

The chain recombines TRBV15 with TRBJ1-1; TRBD1 aligns across 11 bases. Trimming at V came to 2 bases and at J to 4 bases, leaving 6 bases not matched to a gene. This CDR3 has 16 residues. Germline CDR1 LNHNV, CDR2 YYDKDF (reference sequence). CDR3 region: CATSRPTGTGGTEAFF. In nucleotides, the CDR3 is TGTGCCACCAGCAGACCCACCGGGACAGGGGGCACTGAAGCTTTCTTT.

This clone was seen a few times. The chain uses TRBV15 and TRBJ1-2; perhaps TRBD1 as D (6 bases). Germline CDR1 and CDR2: LNHNV and YYDKDF (reference sequence). The germline V and J ends were trimmed by 2 bases and 0 bases, with 16 bases remaining between them. CDR3 length: 17 residues. The CDR3, as DNA: TGTGCCACCAGCAGACTCACAGGGACAAAAGCTAACTATGGCTACACCTTC. It yields the protein CATSRLTGTKANYGYTF.

The chain couples TRBV4-3 to TRBJ1-3, with a tentative D call TRBD1 (6 bases). V gave up 0 bases and J gave up 0 bases, with 9 bases separating them. CDR3 length: 16 amino acids. Germline loops: CDR1 LGHNA, CDR2 YSLEER. The CDR3 loop is CASSQDGGHSGNTIYF. The CDR3 nucleotides read TGCGCCAGCAGCCAAGATGGGGGCCACTCTGGAAACACCATATATTTT.

The genes are TRBV20-1 and TRBJ2-7, with 8 bases that match TRBD1. Germline V gives CDR1 DFQATT, CDR2 SNEGSKA (reference sequence). The junction had 4 bases not matched to a gene; V was cut back by 6 bases and J by 6 bases. This CDR3 region has 11 residues. The CDR3: CSAKTGVEQYF. CDR3 nucleotides: TGCAGTGCAAAGACAGGGGTCGAGCAGTACTTC.

The genes are TRBV29-1 and TRBJ2-5, with unresolved D. Trimming took off 4 bases at V and 5 bases at J, with 26 bases between the two ends. Germline assignment: CDR1 SQVTM and CDR2 ANQGSEA. CDR3 length: 17 amino acids. The CDR3 DNA reads TGCAGCGTTGTAGCCACTATCCCCGCCGGAAATCTTGAGACCCAGTACTTC. This translates into CSVVATIPAGNLETQYF.

The rearrangement uses TRBV14 and TRBJ1-2; 7 bases match TRBD1. In germline, CDR1 is SGHDN, CDR2 FVKESK. V lost 1 base to trimming and J lost 7 bases; unmatched junction nucleotides: 6. The CDR3 runs 14 residues. The CDR3 DNA sequence: TGTGCCAGCAGCCAAGGTGACAGGGCTGGTGGCTACACCTTC. This sequence encodes CASSQGDRAGGYTF.

The V call is TRBV6-5, the J call TRBJ1-5; D not certain. Germline CDR1 and CDR2: MNHEY and SVGAGI. The CDR3 length is 13 residues. Trimming took 2 bases from V and 5 from J, leaving 7 bases between them. In DNA form, the CDR3 reads TGTGCCAGCAGTTACGCGAGGGATCAGCCCCAGCATTTT. The encoded protein is CASSYARDQPQHF.